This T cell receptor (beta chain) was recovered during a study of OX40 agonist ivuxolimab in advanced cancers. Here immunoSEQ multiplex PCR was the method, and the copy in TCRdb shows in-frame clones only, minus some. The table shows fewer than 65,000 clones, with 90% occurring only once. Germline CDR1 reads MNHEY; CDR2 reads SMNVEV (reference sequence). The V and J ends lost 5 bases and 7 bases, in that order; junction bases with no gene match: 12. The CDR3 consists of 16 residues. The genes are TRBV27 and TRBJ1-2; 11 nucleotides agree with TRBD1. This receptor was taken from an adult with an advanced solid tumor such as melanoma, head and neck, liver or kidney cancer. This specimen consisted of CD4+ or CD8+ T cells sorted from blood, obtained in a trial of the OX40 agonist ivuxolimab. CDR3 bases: TGTGCCAGCAGTCCATACCGGACAGGGGGCTCTGGTGGCTACACCTTC. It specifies CASSPYRTGGSGGYTF.